This T cell receptor beta chain appears in the sequencing data of a study of technical replicates of blood from a handful of donors. The V segment lost 2 bases and the J segment 8 bases; nucleotides outside the gene matches: 8. Germline CDR1 SQVTM, CDR2 ANQGSEA. This CDR3 has 15 residues. The repertoire was sequenced with immunoSEQ multiplex PCR; TCRdb's copy has only in-frame clones and lacks some. The repertoire holds about 89,000 clones, with around 95% as singletons. Input material: T cells isolated from PBMCs. The chain is built from TRBV29-1 and TRBJ2-1; TRBD2 aligns across 11 bases. The TCR sequence derives from a human donor in good health. CDR3 nucleotide sequence: TGCAGCGTTGAATCTAGCGGGGGGAAAGCGGATGAGCAGTTCTTC. Protein: CSVESSGGKADEQFF.